This T cell receptor beta chain appears in the sequencing data of a study of regulatory T cells in long-lasting Graves disease (dated by TCRdb to about 2021). As for the study more broadly: Persistent Graves' disease was defined as persistently positive TSH receptor autoantibodies together with antithyroid drug treatment for over 5 years. TCR sequencing covered approximately 13 persistent and approximately 20 newly diagnosed Graves' disease patients, 33 samples in total. This study used TCR sequencing and RNA sequencing of peripheral blood to compare persistent Graves' disease patients against newly diagnosed Graves' disease patients. The study took place in China and was registered as a clinical trial. In the clinical cohort, patients with persistent Graves' disease had used antithyroid drugs for an average of approximately eleven years. General findings and caveats noted by the study authors: Only peripheral blood was studied, because thyroid tissue, the primary lesion, was inaccessible. Compared with newly diagnosed patients, patients with persistent Graves' disease had lower TCR Shannon entropy and fewer highly expanded clones, which suggests clonal expansion. The authors acknowledged the small sample size as a limitation that may reduce accuracy. Sequencing and analysis were limited to the TCR beta chain. TRBV28, TRBJ1-2 and TRBJ2-5 were preferentially used in persistent disease, while TRBV20-1 and TRBJ2-1 were favored in newly diagnosed disease. Patients with persistent disease shared more public clonotypes (about 2,500) than newly diagnosed patients did (approximately 970).

The protocol used for the library was multiplex PCR. Sequencing instrument: Illumina HiSeq 4000. CDR3 regions were amplified by Arm-PCR with iRepertoire HTBI primers to construct TCR beta libraries. PCR products were gel purified before sequencing. For the original study's pipeline: A total of 62 TRBV and some 13 TRBJ segments were identified across samples and were used for gene usage analysis of CDR3 amino acid clonotypes. COPE and FqMerger were used to merge the filtered high-quality paired reads into contigs. BLAST was used to align contigs to IMGT TRBV, TRBD and TRBJ reference genes, with CDR3 defined following IMGT. Highly expanded clones were defined as clonotypes with a frequency above 0.1%. Shannon entropy was used to measure repertoire diversity, and the Gini coefficient was used to measure V-J evenness. Clonotypes shared by more than one individual were considered public. Clones were called with MiXCR by TCRdb after fastp trimmed the public reads at Q25, and only in-frame beta chains were retained. Under each unique CDR3 protein, matching rows form one entry showing the most common genes and DNA. The V and J calls were determined by TCRdb, not by the authors. The sample records roughly 400,000 distinct CDR3 sequences, around a fifth of which are singletons. Roughly an eighth of the sample comes from the top ten.

In light of the paper, this sample's time point label describes: persistent/refractory GD, antithyroid drugs over 5 years with positive TRAb. For both TCR sequencing and RNA sequencing, RNA was extracted from PBMCs in TRIzol. The diagnosis of Graves' disease was made according to American Thyroid Association guidelines. Patients were recruited from an endocrinology department in Xi'an, China. Each patient gave approximately 10 milliliters of peripheral blood, collected in an EDTA anticoagulant tube. Ficoll Paque Plus density gradient separation was used to isolate PBMCs, and no further T cell sorting was done. An Agilent 2100 Bioanalyzer and agarose gel were used to assess RNA quality, and a NanoDrop 2000 was used to measure RNA concentration. This clonotype showed up many times. It lacks a known antigen. Base qualities are not provided; no much larger clone lies one nucleotide away. The CDR3 spans 12 residues, from the cysteine through the phenylalanine. The kept DNA is CDR3 alone, 36 bases in frame from the first base. CDR1 and CDR2, per the germline V gene, are SNHLY and FYNNEI. V trim: 6 bases; J trim: 9 bases; unmatched bases: 6.

The sample in question was peripheral blood mononuclear cells (PBMCs), obtained when the disease was refractory, from a patient treated with antithyroid drugs. The chain is made from TRBV2 and TRBJ1-2; 8 middle bases align to TRBD1. The clonotype originates from a female donor with Graves disease. The CDR3 region: CASSATGGRYTF. DNA sequence: TGTGCCAGCAGCGCCACAGGGGGTCGCTACACCTTC.